The 5 T cell receptor beta chains in this list originate from one sample, sequenced in a study of T cells after yellow fever vaccination. TCRdb reprocessed the 5' RACE reads with MiXCR, giving one entry per CDR3 protein. The table has roughly 310,000 distinct CDR3 sequences, 8.7% seen once. The source was PBMCs, collected on the day of the first yellow fever vaccination. Receptors were obtained from a man aged 18-30 years who received the YFV17D yellow fever vaccine.

A few counts support this clonotype. The chain employs TRBV27 and TRBJ1-2; possibly TRBD1 for D (6 bases). V gave up 5 bases and J gave up 4 bases, with 14 bases separating them. Germline V gene sequence: CDR1 MNHEY, CDR2 SMNVEV (reference sequence). This CDR3 is built from 14 residues. In DNA, the CDR3 is TGTGCCAGCAGTCCGAGGACAGTACTCTATGGCTACACCTTC. Encoded protein: CASSPRTVLYGYTF.

There are many counts of this clonotype. The genes are TRBV12-3 or TRBV12-4 and TRBJ2-7; the D call may be TRBD1 or TRBD2 (7 bases each). V was clipped by 3 bases and J by 2 bases, with 11 bases between them. The CDR3 contains 14 residues. CDR3 amino acids: CASSFRGGPYEQYF. The CDR3 nucleotides are TGTGCCAGCAGTTTCAGGGGGGGCCCCTACGAGCAGTACTTC.

The chain couples TRBV2 to TRBJ2-2, with TRBD2 matching over 7 bases. V lost 5 bases to trimming and J lost 2 bases; unmatched junction nucleotides: 8. In germline, CDR1 is SNHLY, CDR2 FYNNEI. This CDR3 contains 16 residues. CDR3 protein: CASSPQSGANTGELFF. The CDR3 DNA follows: TGTGCCAGCAGTCCCCAGAGCGGGGCCAACACCGGGGAGCTGTTTTTT.

The chain links TRBV25-1 to TRBJ1-4; D is uncertain. CDR3 size: 13 residues. Trimming cost V 4 bases and J 8 bases, with 11 bases left between them. Germline V gene lookup returns CDR1 MGHDK and CDR2 SYGVNS. CDR3 residues: CASSAPLEEKLFF. The CDR3 bases are TGTGCCAGCAGTGCCCCCCTAGAGGAAAAACTGTTTTTT. Using reference TRBV25-1 and TRBJ1-4 for the parts outside the CDR3, the full variable domain is EADIYQTPRYLVIGTGKKITLECSQTMGHDKMYWYQQDPGMELHLIHYSYGVNSTEKGDLSSESTVSRIRTEHFPLTLESARPSHTSQYLCASSAPLEEKLFFGSGTQLSVL.

A few counts support this clonotype. The gene calls are TRBV7-6 and TRBJ1-5; D uncertain. Germline CDR1 reads SGHVS; CDR2 reads FNYEAQ. The CDR3 is 16 amino acids. V lost 5 bases, J lost 5 bases, and 19 bases lay in between. The CDR3 DNA reads as TGTGCCAGCAGCCCCGGGTTATGGCGGCAAGATCAGCCCCAGCATTTT. Translation: CASSPGLWRQDQPQHF. Full variable domain (outside the CDR3, taken from reference TRBV7-6 and TRBJ1-5): GAGVSQSPRYKVTKRGQDVALRCDPISGHVSLYWYRQALGQGPEFLTYFNYEAQQDKSGLPNDRFSAERPEGSISTLTIQRTEQRDSAMYRCASSPGLWRQDQPQHFGDGTRLSIL.